This T cell receptor beta chain was profiled in a study of blood T cell repertoires in COVID-19. Study as a whole: The origin of the acute and convalescent COVID-19 samples was the United States, Italy and Spain.

Clones were sequenced by immunoSEQ multiplex PCR, and TCRdb holds only the in-frame ones, with some missing. Of about 350,000 clones listed, about 90% are singletons. The germline V and J ends were trimmed by 5 bases and 10 bases, with 18 bases remaining between them. The germline V gene encodes CDR1 MDHEN and CDR2 SYDVKM. The length of the CDR3 is 14 residues. The study recruited people aged roughly 18 to 89 years across about two dozen US areas. Cohorts were based on clinical histories the participants reported. This chain links TRBV28 with TRBJ2-1, with D unresolved. This TCR came from a woman aged 25 to 39 who had recovered from COVID-19. The material sequenced was PBMCs or T cells enriched from blood (not recorded which). The CDR3: CASSQTRAVSEQFF. CDR3 bases: TGTGCCAGCAGTCAAACCCGCGCGGTTAGCGAGCAGTTCTTC. Using reference TRBV28 and TRBJ2-1 for the parts outside the CDR3, the full variable domain is DVKVTQSSRYLVKRTGEKVFLECVQDMDHENMFWYRQDPGLGLRLIYFSYDVKMKEKGDIPEGYSVSREKKERFSLILESASTNQTSMYLCASSQTRAVSEQFFGPGTRLTVL.